A selection of T cell receptor beta chains follows, all from one sample in a study of blood T cell repertoires in COVID-19. The assay was immunoSEQ multiplex PCR, and TCRdb's table has in-frame clones only and misses some. The sample records about 75,000 clones, more than 70% being singletons. What was sequenced was peripheral blood. The receptors here all came from a human donor in a cohort sampled during active COVID-19. CDR3s include the opening cysteine and the closing phenylalanine or tryptophan. Clone size, where shown, is once, few, many, or a class for clones that have expanded.

clone_size j_call v_call cdr3_aa
- TRBJ2-2 TRBV9 CASRTESNTGELFF
- TRBJ2-3 TRBV5-1 CASSLVSGGPTDTQYF
- TRBJ2-5 TRBV9 CASSPRRTSGQETQYF
few TRBJ1-4 TRBV19 CASSGKTGTPNEKLFF
- TRBJ2-7 TRBV28 CASSLTGGSYEQYF
- TRBJ2-5 TRBV6-1 CASSDKGAQETQYF
- TRBJ1-2 TRBV11-2 CASSAPRTGWDYGYTF
- TRBJ2-7 TRBV6-6 CASRASGRTYEQYF
- TRBJ1-1 TRBV19 CASGGQAFF
few TRBJ2-5 TRBV11-2 CASSAPLLLGGQETQYF
few TRBJ2-7 TRBV18 CASSPAGSFYEQYF
- TRBJ2-2 TRBV7-7 CASRPRGAGGLFF
once TRBJ2-1 TRBV6-4 CASSPIMIAGVEKFF
- TRBJ2-1 TRBV4-1 CASRSTTGVAWGEQFF
- TRBJ1-2 TRBV7-8 CASSPTGTGGNGYTF
- TRBJ2-5 TRBV4-1 CASSQRLAGGGSQETQYF
- TRBJ2-1 TRBV28 CASSRTSGRNEQFF
- TRBJ2-3 TRBV5-1 CASSLVLAGSTDTQYF
- TRBJ2-5 TRBV9 CARSASAGGGQETQYF
- TRBJ2-5 TRBV5-1 CASSLRADRGIGTQYF
- TRBJ2-7 TRBV16 CASSQGGEGGSYEQYF
- TRBJ2-5 TRBV19 CASSISQTRGTQYF
- TRBJ2-2 TRBV7-9 CASSRTSGGRDGELFF
- TRBJ1-4 TRBV28 CASTPGGNEKLFF
- TRBJ2-1 TRBV6-6 CASSPSPGGGSYNEQFF
- TRBJ2-5 TRBV7-2 CASRKLFVRGQETQYF
few TRBJ2-2 TRBV3-1/TRBV3-2 CASSRTQGFSGELFF
- TRBJ2-3 TRBV7-8 CASSAAGAGAHKAQYF